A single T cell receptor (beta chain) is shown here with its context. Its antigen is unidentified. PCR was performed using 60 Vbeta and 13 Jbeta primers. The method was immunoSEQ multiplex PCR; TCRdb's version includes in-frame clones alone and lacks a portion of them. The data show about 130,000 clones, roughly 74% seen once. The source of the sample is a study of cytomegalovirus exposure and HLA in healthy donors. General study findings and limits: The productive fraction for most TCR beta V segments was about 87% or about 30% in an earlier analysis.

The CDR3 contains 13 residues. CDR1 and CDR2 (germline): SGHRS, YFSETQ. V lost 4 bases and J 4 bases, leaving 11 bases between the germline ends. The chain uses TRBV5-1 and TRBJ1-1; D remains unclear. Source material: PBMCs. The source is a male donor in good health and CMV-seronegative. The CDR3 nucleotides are TGCGCCAGCAGCGTGGTTTTGAGCACTGAAGCTTTCTTT. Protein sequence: CASSVVLSTEAFF.